This TCR beta chain was recorded in a study of early T cells in non-severe SARS-CoV-2 infection. The overall study: Chains were not paired, and sequencing was done on bulk RNA from unsorted whole blood. The study, taken as a whole, reports: A preference for anti-spike CD8 responses marked VDJdb matching, which missed private and CD4 specificities.

This clonotype was counted at least ten times. Its antigen is not known. The germline gives CDR1 MNHNS, CDR2 SASEGT. The CDR3 sequence is 14 residues long. V shed 6 bases, J shed 4 bases, and the junction held 3 bases outside the gene matches. Each single cDNA molecule received a unique molecular identifier. Each CDR3 protein gets one entry after TCRdb re-called the 5' RACE reads with MiXCR. Here the sample spans over 80,000 distinct CDR3 sequences, around 15% being singletons. The sequence was obtained from an adult who was a healthcare worker with PCR-confirmed SARS-CoV-2 infection or an uninfected control (not recorded which). The source material was whole blood. The rearrangement links TRBV6-1 to TRBJ2-3; 11 bases match TRBD1. CDR3 in amino acids: CASSAGQGADTQYF. In DNA form, the CDR3 reads TGTGCCAGCAGCGCGGGACAGGGGGCAGATACGCAGTATTTT.